These 24 T cell receptor beta chains share one sample of origin, sequenced in a study of cytomegalovirus exposure and HLA in healthy donors. Using immunoSEQ multiplex PCR, the repertoire was profiled, and TCRdb retains in-frame clones only, with some absent. The sample has about 150,000 clones, approximately 86% seen once. Source material: PBMCs. Receptor source: a young man in good health and CMV-seropositive.

The chain links TRBV4-3 to TRBJ1-2; the D is unclear. This CDR3 contains 15 residues. Deletions cut 1 base from V and 6 bases from J, with 15 bases between. Germline lookup yields CDR1 LGHNA and CDR2 YSLEER. CDR3 sequence (DNA): TGCGCCAGCAGCCAAGTACTCTCCGGGTATCATGGCTACACCTTC. It is translated as CASSQVLSGYHGYTF.

V usage is TRBV11-2 and J usage is TRBJ1-1, with 9 bases fitting TRBD1. This CDR3 is 14 amino acids long. Germline assignment: CDR1 SGHAT and CDR2 FQNNGV. V dropped 5 bases and J dropped 6; count of bases not matched to a gene: 7. CDR3 nucleotides: TGTGCCAGCAGCAGCGGACAGGGGTTGGCTGAAGCTTTCTTT. It is translated as CASSSGQGLAEAFF.

The chain recombines TRBV7-9 with TRBJ2-7; 7 bases map to TRBD1. Per the germline V gene, CDR1 is SEHNR and CDR2 is FQNEAQ (reference sequence). The V segment lost 5 bases and the J segment 0 bases; nucleotides outside the gene matches: 4. This CDR3 region has 14 residues. The CDR3 DNA reads TGTGCCAGCAGCGAGACAGGGCCCTCCTACGAGCAGTACTTC. Its translation is CASSETGPSYEQYF. Supplemented by reference TRBV7-9 and TRBJ2-7, the full variable domain reads DTGVSQNPRHKITKRGQNVTFRCDPISEHNRLYWYRQTLGQGPEFLTYFQNEAQLEKSRLLSDRFSAERPKGSFSTLEIQRTEQGDSAMYLCASSETGPSYEQYFGPGTRLTVT.

The V gene is TRBV5-6, the J gene TRBJ2-7; 7 bases line up with TRBD1. This CDR3 has 14 amino acids. Germline V gives CDR1 SGHDT, CDR2 YYEEEE. Germline trimming cut 3 bases from V and 0 bases from J; bases unmatched to any gene: 3. The CDR3 is CASSWDRGSYEQYF. The CDR3 nucleotides are TGTGCCAGCAGCTGGGACAGAGGCTCCTACGAGCAGTACTTC.

This chain links TRBV6-5 with TRBJ1-1; 8 nucleotides align to TRBD1. This CDR3 is 15 amino acids long. With V trimmed by 5 bases and J by 7 bases, 12 bases remained unmatched. CDR1 MNHEY and CDR2 SVGAGI come from the germline V gene. DNA for the CDR3: TGTGCCAGCAGTCATCCGACAGGGGCCGGAGTTGAAGCTTTCTTT. Protein: CASSHPTGAGVEAFF.

This clone was observed once. The V gene is TRBV5-1, the J gene TRBJ2-3; no firm D call. The CDR3 spans 14 residues. In germline, CDR1 is SGHRS, CDR2 YFSETQ. With 4 bases removed from V and 4 bases from J, the gap between germline ends came to 13 bases. The CDR3, as DNA: TGCGCCAGCAGCGCCGGCGTTGAGGCAGATACGCAGTATTTT. It is translated as CASSAGVEADTQYF.

The genes are TRBV6-4 and TRBJ2-3; the D is unclear. With 0 bases removed from V and 0 bases from J, the gap between germline ends came to 4 bases. Germline V gene lookup returns CDR1 MRHNA and CDR2 SNTAGT. The CDR3 sequence is 14 residues long. The CDR3 DNA follows: TGTGCCAGCAGTGACTCGACTAGCACAGATACGCAGTATTTT. This encodes CASSDSTSTDTQYF.

V usage is TRBV11-1 and J usage is TRBJ1-1; 9 nucleotides agree with TRBD1. Germline V gives CDR1 SGHAT, CDR2 FQDESV (reference sequence). The V gene end was trimmed by 5 bases and the J gene end by 11 bases; junction bases not matched to a gene: 9. The CDR3 contains 13 residues. The CDR3 sequence: CASSPTGTGSAFF. The CDR3 nucleotides are TGTGCCAGCAGCCCTACCGGGACAGGGTCGGCTTTCTTT.

This chain connects TRBV5-1 to TRBJ1-1; the match to TRBD1 covers 9 bases. The CDR3 extends over 16 amino acids. Germline CDR1 is SGHRS and CDR2 is YFSETQ. V lost 1 base, J lost 6 bases, and 10 bases stayed unmatched. This chain's CDR3 is CASSLWGQGFTSEAFF. The CDR3 DNA sequence: TGCGCCAGCAGCTTGTGGGGACAGGGTTTTACCTCTGAAGCTTTCTTT.

V gene TRBV7-6 combines with J gene TRBJ2-7, with 8 bases fitting TRBD2. Per the germline V gene, CDR1 is SGHVS and CDR2 is FNYEAQ. V dropped 5 bases and J dropped 3; count of bases not matched to a gene: 6. The CDR3 sequence is 14 residues long. The CDR3 is CASSTGTRGYEQYF. The CDR3, as DNA: TGTGCCAGCAGCACCGGGACTAGGGGCTACGAGCAGTACTTC.

This chain links TRBV5-4 with TRBJ2-1; possibly TRBD2 for D (5 bases). V was trimmed by 2 bases and J by 7 bases, leaving 7 bases between them. The CDR3 is made up of 12 amino acids. From germline, CDR1 is SGHNT and CDR2 YYREEE (reference sequence). CDR3 coding DNA: TGTGCCAGCAGCTTTGGAGGAAATGAGCAGTTCTTC. Translated, it gives CASSFGGNEQFF.

This rearrangement joins TRBV6-1 to TRBJ2-7; TRBD1 matches at 9 bases. Per germline, CDR1 MNHNS and CDR2 SASEGT. V was pared by 1 base and J by 5 bases, with 3 bases of the junction left unmatched. The CDR3 spans 14 residues. The CDR3 here is CASSEVGQGNEQYF. Written as DNA, the CDR3 is TGTGCCAGCAGTGAAGTAGGACAGGGGAACGAGCAGTACTTC.

The chain uses TRBV6-5 and TRBJ2-1; TRBD2 agrees at 8 bases. The CDR3 contains 14 residues. Germline V gene data show CDR1 as MNHEY and CDR2 as SVGAGI. V trimming: 4 bases; J trimming: 3 bases; junction bases outside the gene matches: 2. CDR3 sequence: CASSLRGDYNEQFF. CDR3 DNA sequence: TGTGCCAGCAGTTTGCGGGGGGACTACAATGAGCAGTTCTTC.

This sequence joins TRBV6-5 and TRBJ1-2, with D possibly matching TRBD1 (6 bases). Germline assignment: CDR1 MNHEY and CDR2 SVGAGI. This CDR3 has 15 amino acids. Deletions cut 7 bases from V and 4 bases from J, with 19 bases between. Written as DNA, the CDR3 is TGTGCCAGCACCGAGTATCCGGACAGAGCCTATGGCTACACCTTC. Its protein is CASTEYPDRAYGYTF.

As DNA, the CDR3 is TGTGCCAGCTCACTTTCTCTCGGGGAGACCCAGTACTTC. Translation gives CASSLSLGETQYF. The chain has TRBV18 and TRBJ2-5; no clear D gene. Looked up from germline, CDR1 is KGHSH and CDR2 is LQKENI. Trimming pared 4 bases from V and 5 bases from J, leaving 11 bases between. The CDR3 is 13 residues long.

The DNA for the CDR3 is TGTGCCAGCAGCTTGTCCTCGGGTCTAGCGGGGGGCTACGAGCAGTACTTC. Translating it yields CASSLSSGLAGGYEQYF. V usage is TRBV13 and J usage is TRBJ2-7; 11 bases line up with TRBD2. The CDR3 totals 17 residues. J lost 3 bases, V lost 3 bases, and 10 bases had no gene match. CDR1 is PRHDT and CDR2 is FYEKMQ in the germline V gene (reference sequence).

This clone showed up many times. V usage is TRBV15 and J usage is TRBJ2-7, with D perhaps TRBD2 (7 bases). V was clipped by 4 bases and J by 0 bases, with 13 bases between them. The CDR3 loop spans 15 amino acids. Germline assignment: CDR1 LNHNV and CDR2 YYDKDF (reference sequence). The CDR3 sequence: CATSTRGGDSYEQYF. Here the CDR3 DNA reads TGTGCCACCAGCACTCGAGGGGGGGACTCCTACGAGCAGTACTTC. The full variable domain, in which reference TRBV15 and TRBJ2-7 provide the parts outside the CDR3, is DAMVIQNPRYQVTQFGKPVTLSCSQTLNHNVMYWYQQKSSQAPKLLFHYYDKDFNNEADTPDNFQSRRPNTSFCFLDIRSPGLGDTAMYLCATSTRGGDSYEQYFGPGTRLTVT.

The rearrangement links TRBV19 to TRBJ1-4; unclear D gene. The CDR3 loop spans 15 amino acids. Trimming took 4 bases from V and 2 from J, leaving 11 bases between them. Germline CDR1 is LNHDA and CDR2 is SQIVND (reference sequence). Written as DNA, the CDR3 is TGTGCCAGTAGTACCCAGCTACAGACTAATGAAAAACTGTTTTTT. Translation: CASSTQLQTNEKLFF.

The chain has TRBV7-9 and TRBJ2-1; 8 nucleotides match TRBD2. V was pared by 5 bases and J by 2 bases, with 5 bases of the junction left unmatched. The germline V gene encodes CDR1 SEHNR and CDR2 FQNEAQ (reference sequence). This CDR3 has 15 residues. DNA for the CDR3: TGTGCCAGCAGCACGGGACTAGGTACCTACAATGAGCAGTTCTTC. Translated: CASSTGLGTYNEQFF.

This chain joins TRBV9 and TRBJ1-3, with 12 bases identical to TRBD1. Germline CDR1 SGDLS, CDR2 YYNGEE. V lost 5 bases to trimming and J lost 0 bases; unmatched junction nucleotides: 6. The CDR3 loop spans 17 amino acids. CDR3 sequence: CASRGTGGAGSGNTIYF. The DNA of the CDR3 is TGTGCCAGCAGGGGGACAGGGGGCGCGGGCTCTGGAAACACCATATATTTT.

In this sample, this clone turned up many times. The rearrangement links TRBV2 to TRBJ2-1; 10 bases align to TRBD2. CDR1 and CDR2 from the germline V gene are SNHLY and FYNNEI. The V segment lost 1 base and the J segment 9 bases; nucleotides outside the gene matches: 6. CDR3 length: 15 amino acids. CDR3 DNA sequence: TGTGCCAGCAGTGAAGAAGCGGGGGGGCGGAGTGAGCAGTTCTTC. It yields the protein CASSEEAGGRSEQFF.

The chain couples TRBV5-8 to TRBJ2-2, with 7 bases aligning to TRBD1. The CDR3 runs 16 residues. The V segment lost 0 bases and the J segment 0 bases; nucleotides outside the gene matches: 2. CDR1 and CDR2 from the germline V gene are SGHTS and YDEGEE. The CDR3 DNA is TGTGCCAGCAGCTTGGGAACAGGGGCGAACACCGGGGAGCTGTTTTTT. Translation gives CASSLGTGANTGELFF.

The chain employs TRBV6-5 and TRBJ1-2, with 8 nucleotides matching TRBD1. This CDR3 has 13 residues. Looked up from germline, CDR1 is MNHEY and CDR2 is SVGAGI. V shed 3 bases, J shed 6 bases, and the junction held 3 bases outside the gene matches. In DNA form, the CDR3 reads TGTGCCAGCAGTTATAGACAGGGGCATGGCTACACCTTC. It yields the protein CASSYRQGHGYTF.

The J gene is TRBJ2-5, the V gene TRBV9, with 10 bases matching TRBD1. The V and J ends lost 4 bases and 4 bases, in that order; junction bases with no gene match: 7. CDR3 length: 15 residues. Germline values: CDR1 SGDLS, CDR2 YYNGEE. The CDR3 sequence is CASSSGQGFPETQYF. As DNA, the CDR3 is TGTGCCAGCAGCTCGGGACAGGGGTTCCCAGAGACCCAGTACTTC.